What follows are 25 T cell receptor beta chains derived from one specimen sequenced in a study of blood T cell repertoires in COVID-19. Profiling relied on immunoSEQ multiplex PCR, and the TCRdb table lists in-frame clones only, not all of them. The data contain about 140,000 clones, roughly 80% of them singletons. The sequenced sample was peripheral blood. These receptors all come from a woman between 50 and 59 years old with active or convalescent COVID-19.

The chain couples TRBV7-9 to TRBJ1-2; 10 bases are shared with TRBD1. The germline V gene encodes CDR1 SEHNR and CDR2 FQNEAQ (reference sequence). CDR3 length equals 14 residues. The J segment lost 7 bases and the V segment lost 8 bases, leaving 10 bases of the junction unmatched. The CDR3 reads CASASRQGALGYTF. The CDR3 nucleotides read TGTGCCAGCGCATCCAGACAGGGGGCGCTTGGCTACACCTTC. Based on the CDR3 plus reference TRBV7-9 and TRBJ1-2, the full variable domain is DTGVSQNPRHKITKRGQNVTFRCDPISEHNRLYWYRQTLGQGPEFLTYFQNEAQLEKSRLLSDRFSAERPKGSFSTLEIQRTEQGDSAMYLCASASRQGALGYTFGSGTRLTVV.

The DNA of the CDR3 is TGTGCCAGCAGCCCGACGGGACAGGGGGCAAATAATTCACCCCTCCACTTT. Translation gives CASSPTGQGANNSPLHF. The gene calls are TRBV7-8 and TRBJ1-6, with 12 bases that match TRBD1. The CDR3 has 17 residues. The germline V gene has CDR1 SGHVS and CDR2 FQNEAQ. J was trimmed by 5 bases and V by 5 bases; bases with no gene match: 7.

V usage is TRBV15 and J usage is TRBJ1-1, with 10 bases identical to TRBD1. J lost 6 bases, V lost 1 base, and 8 bases had no gene match. The germline CDR1 and CDR2 sequences are LNHNV and YYDKDF (reference sequence). This CDR3 comprises 16 residues. The CDR3 DNA sequence: TGTGCCACCAGCAGAGCCTCGGGACAGGGGTGGGCTGAAGCTTTCTTT. The encoded protein is CATSRASGQGWAEAFF.

This chain uses TRBV3-1 (or the pseudogene TRBV3-2) with TRBJ2-7, with D possibly matching TRBD1 (6 bases). The CDR3 runs to 12 residues. Per the germline V gene, CDR1 is LGHDT and CDR2 is YNNKEL (reference sequence). Trimming removed 3 bases at V and 6 bases at J, with 9 bases between. The DNA of the CDR3 is TGTGCCAGCAGCCAGAGCAGGGGCGAGCAGTACTTC. This sequence encodes CASSQSRGEQYF.

The rearrangement links TRBV27 to TRBJ1-1; unclear D gene. Trimming took off 4 bases at V and 2 bases at J, with 11 bases between the two ends. CDR1 is MNHEY, CDR2 SMNVEV, per germline (reference sequence). The CDR3 sequence is 14 residues long. Here the CDR3 reads CASSWREGNTEAFF. The DNA of the CDR3 is TGTGCCAGCAGTTGGAGGGAGGGAAACACTGAAGCTTTCTTT.

The V and J genes are TRBV6-2 or TRBV6-3 and TRBJ2-5; a weak D match, TRBD1 (6 bases). CDR1 is MNHEY, CDR2 SVGEGT, per germline. This CDR3 has 15 residues. Trimming took off 2 bases at V and 5 bases at J, with 15 bases between the two ends. CDR3 sequence: CASSYGRHRVETQYF. The CDR3 region has the DNA TGTGCCAGCAGTTACGGACGACACAGGGTGGAGACCCAGTACTTC.

The J gene is TRBJ2-1, the V gene TRBV29-1, with 7 bases aligning to TRBD2. Per the germline V gene, CDR1 is SQVTM and CDR2 is ANQGSEA. The junction had 3 bases not matched to a gene; V was cut back by 2 bases and J by 8 bases. This CDR3 contains 12 residues. CDR3: CSVEFGGDEQFF. The CDR3 nucleotides read TGCAGCGTTGAATTTGGGGGGGATGAGCAGTTCTTC.

This clone was recorded once. This chain connects TRBV5-1 to TRBJ1-2; unclear D gene. The length of the CDR3 is 14 residues. Germline V gene sequence: CDR1 SGHRS, CDR2 YFSETQ. With 2 bases removed from V and 4 bases from J, the gap between germline ends came to 12 bases. As DNA, the CDR3 is TGCGCCAGCAGCTTATCGCAGGCGCTCTATGGCTACACCTTC. Encoded protein: CASSLSQALYGYTF.

The CDR3 loop is CASSEAQGMNTEAFF. For the CDR3, the DNA is TGTGCCAGCAGTGAAGCACAGGGTATGAACACTGAAGCTTTCTTT. This chain connects TRBV2 to TRBJ1-1, with D tentatively TRBD1 (6 bases). Trimming stripped 0 bases from V and 0 bases from J, with 8 bases between. Looked up from germline, CDR1 is SNHLY and CDR2 is FYNNEI. The CDR3 loop spans 15 amino acids. Full variable domain (rest looked up from reference TRBV2 and TRBJ1-1): EPEVTQTPSHQVTQMGQEVILRCVPISNHLYFYWYRQILGQKVEFLVSFYNNEISEKSEIFDDQFSVERPDGSNFTLKIRSTKLEDSAMYFCASSEAQGMNTEAFFGQGTRLTVV.

CDR3 amino acids: CASSFRTDTEAFF. CDR3 in DNA: TGTGCCAGCAGCTTCCGGACAGACACTGAAGCTTTCTTT. The chain links TRBV7-6 to TRBJ1-1, with D possibly being TRBD1 (6 bases). V was cut by 3 bases and J by 3 bases, with 8 bases left in between. From germline, CDR1 is SGHVS and CDR2 FNYEAQ. The CDR3 has 13 residues.

The gene calls are TRBV11-2 and TRBJ2-5; 13 bases align to TRBD2. The V gene's germline CDR1 is SGHAT and CDR2 FQNNGV. Trimming cost V 4 bases and J 9 bases; bases outside gene matches: 11. The CDR3 contains 16 residues. The DNA of the CDR3 is TGTGCCAGCAGCTACGGGACTAGCGGGGTCGCGGGGGCCCAGTACTTC. Residues: CASSYGTSGVAGAQYF.

This chain uses TRBV7-2 with TRBJ2-1; 13 positions match TRBD2. V dropped 1 base and J dropped 5; count of bases not matched to a gene: 5. There are 17 residues in the CDR3. Germline CDR1 is SGHTA and CDR2 is FQGNSA. CDR3 protein: CASSLVGTSGDNNEQFF. CDR3 nucleotides: TGTGCCAGCAGCTTAGTGGGGACTAGCGGGGACAACAATGAGCAGTTCTTC.

The V and J genes are TRBV28 and TRBJ1-1, with a tentative D call TRBD1 (6 bases). The ends were cut back, 5 bases at V and 5 bases at J, with 15 bases in the middle. The CDR3 loop spans 14 amino acids. Germline lookup yields CDR1 MDHEN and CDR2 SYDVKM. This CDR3 reads CASSIGQRQTEAFF. The CDR3 DNA reads TGTGCCAGCAGTATAGGACAGCGGCAAACTGAAGCTTTCTTT.

This sequence joins TRBV5-4 and TRBJ1-3; 8 nucleotides match TRBD1. The CDR3 totals 16 residues. The trim removed 4 bases at V and 2 bases at J, leaving 8 bases unmatched. Germline V lookup: CDR1 SGHNT, CDR2 YYREEE (reference sequence). CDR3: CASSPGGAGTGNTIYF. The CDR3 nucleotides read TGTGCCAGCAGCCCAGGGGGCGCAGGGACTGGAAACACCATATATTTT.

The chain uses TRBV5-4 and TRBJ2-5; D possibly corresponds to TRBD2 (6 bases). Trimming pared 2 bases from V and 1 base from J, leaving 12 bases between. Germline V gene sequence: CDR1 SGHNT, CDR2 YYREEE (reference sequence). The CDR3 contains 15 residues. The CDR3 region is CASSLRSSVQETQYF. As DNA, the CDR3 is TGTGCCAGCAGCTTAAGGTCTAGCGTCCAAGAGACCCAGTACTTC.

V is TRBV7-2 and J is TRBJ1-2, with D unresolved. The length of the CDR3 is 14 residues. CDR1 and CDR2 from the germline V gene are SGHTA and FQGNSA. Trimming cost V 1 base and J 4 bases, with 10 bases left between them. DNA of the CDR3: TGTGCCAGCAGCTTAGAGAGTCAGGTCTATGGCTACACCTTC. It encodes CASSLESQVYGYTF. Full variable domain (outside the CDR3, taken from reference TRBV7-2 and TRBJ1-2): GAGVSQSPSNKVTEKGKDVELRCDPISGHTALYWYRQSLGQGLEFLIYFQGNSAPDKSGLPSDRFSAERTGGSVSTLTIQRTQQEDSAVYLCASSLESQVYGYTFGSGTRLTVV.

This clone was seen only a few times. The chain recombines TRBV7-2 with TRBJ1-5; tentative D call: TRBD1 (6 bases). V was trimmed by 5 bases and J by 0 bases, leaving 14 bases between them. Germline values: CDR1 SGHTA, CDR2 FQGNSA. The CDR3 loop spans 16 amino acids. The CDR3 sequence is CASSLGTGNSNQPQHF. CDR3 nucleotide sequence: TGTGCCAGCAGCCTTGGCACAGGGAATAGCAATCAGCCCCAGCATTTT.

The CDR3 spells CASSISRDTGSNYGYTF. In DNA, the CDR3 is TGTGCCAGTAGTATCTCTCGGGACACCGGAAGTAACTATGGCTACACCTTC. The chain is built from TRBV19 and TRBJ1-2; D possibly corresponds to TRBD1 (6 bases). V was pared by 3 bases and J by 1 base, with 18 bases between. This CDR3 contains 17 residues. Germline-derived CDR1 and CDR2 are LNHDA and SQIVND (reference sequence).

The V call is TRBV6-5, the J call TRBJ1-3, with a tentative D call TRBD1 (6 bases). CDR1 is MNHEY, CDR2 SVGAGI, per germline. The CDR3 consists of 15 residues. Deletions cut 5 bases from V and 2 bases from J, with 13 bases between. The CDR3 spells CASSRNGQPGNTIYF. Written as DNA, the CDR3 is TGTGCCAGCAGTCGGAACGGACAGCCTGGAAACACCATATATTTT.

V is TRBV19 and J is TRBJ2-7, with TRBD1 matching 8 bases. CDR3 size: 13 residues. The V segment lost 4 bases and the J segment 1 base; nucleotides outside the gene matches: 0. Germline CDR1 and CDR2: LNHDA and SQIVND (reference sequence). CDR3 in DNA: TGTGCCAGTAGTAGGGACAGGTCCTACGAGCAGTACTTC. Protein product: CASSRDRSYEQYF.

Here the CDR3 DNA reads TGCGCCAGCAGCCAGAGCGGGAGGACCCACAATGAGCAGTTCTTC. It specifies CASSQSGRTHNEQFF. This sequence joins TRBV4-3 and TRBJ2-1, with 9 bases matching TRBD2. Germline lookup yields CDR1 LGHNA and CDR2 YSLEER. The CDR3 sequence is 15 residues long. V trimming: 3 bases; J trimming: 5 bases; junction bases outside the gene matches: 5.

This clone has a handful of counts. The J gene is TRBJ2-1, the V gene TRBV7-9; no reliable D call. V lost 7 bases and J 9 bases, leaving 7 bases between the germline ends. The CDR3 is 10 residues long. Germline V gives CDR1 SEHNR, CDR2 FQNEAQ (reference sequence). CDR3 residues: CASTPSEQFF. In DNA form, the CDR3 reads TGTGCCAGCACCCCTAGTGAGCAGTTCTTC.

The rearrangement links TRBV7-3 to TRBJ2-5; D unclear. Per germline, CDR1 SGHTA and CDR2 FQGTGA. This CDR3 spans 13 amino acids. Trimming pared 5 bases from V and 2 bases from J, leaving 9 bases between. CDR3 sequence reads: CASSQTTQETQYF. CDR3 coding DNA: TGTGCCAGCAGCCAGACAACACAAGAGACCCAGTACTTC.

This clone was seen ten or more times. The genes are TRBV5-4 and TRBJ1-1, with a possible D match to TRBD1 (6 bases). Trimming took 0 bases from V and 10 from J, leaving 22 bases between them. The CDR3 consists of 16 residues. The V gene's germline CDR1 is SGHNT and CDR2 YYREEE (reference sequence). CDR3 coding DNA: TGTGCCAGCAGCTTGGTTGGGGACACCCTGGGTGGGGGAGCTTTCTTT. Its translation: CASSLVGDTLGGGAFF.

The V call is TRBV5-1, the J call TRBJ1-5, with D perhaps matching TRBD1 (6 bases). The CDR3 has 18 residues. Germline V gene sequence: CDR1 SGHRS, CDR2 YFSETQ. V lost 0 bases, J lost 3 bases, and 19 bases lay in between. CDR3 sequence reads: CASSLDGRGDSVNQPQHF. CDR3 sequence (DNA): TGCGCCAGCAGCTTGGATGGCAGGGGAGACTCGGTCAATCAGCCCCAGCATTTT.